This entry lists 16 T cell receptor beta chains sequenced from one sample in a study of CD8 T cells in Susac syndrome. With random hexamers, roughly 0.5 to 1 ug RNA was reverse transcribed. In TCRdb, the immunoSEQ multiplex PCR reads were re-called with MiXCR into one record per CDR3 protein. The data show approximately 160,000 distinct CDR3 sequences, just over 90% seen once. Input material: CD4+ T cells from PBMCs. Receptors were obtained from a human donor in good health.

The rearrangement links TRBV18 to TRBJ2-5, with 11 nucleotides matching TRBD2. V was pared by 7 bases and J by 4 bases, with 5 bases of the junction left unmatched. Per the germline V gene, CDR1 is KGHSH and CDR2 is LQKENI. The CDR3 covers 14 residues. CDR3 region: CASLPGLAAETQYF. The CDR3 DNA follows: TGTGCCAGCTTACCGGGACTAGCGGCAGAGACCCAGTACTTC.

A single count supports this clonotype. The chain employs TRBV12-5 and TRBJ2-2, with D possibly being TRBD1 or TRBD2 (5 bases each). This CDR3 contains 17 residues. Germline lookup yields CDR1 LGHNT and CDR2 FRNRAP. V was cut by 1 base and J by 5 bases, with 17 bases left in between. CDR3 sequence (DNA): TGTGCTAGTGGTTTGGCGTCCACAGGAGGAGATACCGGGGAGCTGTTTTTT. It is translated as CASGLASTGGDTGELFF.

The V call is TRBV3-1, the J call TRBJ2-4; weak D call: TRBD2 (5 bases). The CDR3 is made up of 16 amino acids. Germline V gene sequence: CDR1 LGHDT, CDR2 YNNKEL (reference sequence). Deletions cut 1 base from V and 0 bases from J, with 10 bases between. Here the CDR3 DNA reads TGTGCCAGCAGCCAAGGCCTAGCCTTAGCCAAAAACATTCAGTACTTC. Protein sequence: CASSQGLALAKNIQYF.

V usage is TRBV30 and J usage is TRBJ2-7, with a possible D match to TRBD2 (6 bases). Per germline, CDR1 GTSNPN and CDR2 SVGIG (reference sequence). V dropped 0 bases and J dropped 3 bases, with 12 bases sitting between them. CDR3 size: 14 residues. CDR3 loop: CAWSVGGVGYEQYF. The CDR3, as DNA: TGTGCCTGGAGTGTTGGAGGGGTAGGCTACGAGCAGTACTTC.

This clonotype was detected only once. The chain employs TRBV4-3 and TRBJ2-3; D is undetermined. CDR3 length: 14 amino acids. The V gene lost 0 bases and the J gene lost 0 bases, with 4 bases spanning the gap. CDR1 is LGHNA and CDR2 is YSLEER in the germline V gene. CDR3: CASSQDHSTDTQYF. CDR3 nucleotides: TGCGCCAGCAGCCAAGACCATAGCACAGATACGCAGTATTTT.

V is TRBV6-2 or TRBV6-3 and J is TRBJ2-6; D gene ambiguous. This CDR3 contains 16 residues. Germline V gives CDR1 MNHEY, CDR2 SVGEGT. Trimming took off 2 bases at V and 2 bases at J, with 10 bases between the two ends. The CDR3 DNA is TGTGCCAGCAGTTACGGAAGCGCCCCTGGGGCCAACGTCCTGACTTTC. This codes for CASSYGSAPGANVLTF.

In DNA, the CDR3 is TGTGCCAGCAGCTTTGGACCGACACCTCAGCCCCAGCATTTT. It translates to CASSFGPTPQPQHF. This rearrangement joins TRBV7-2 to TRBJ1-5, with D unclear. The V and J ends lost 3 bases and 6 bases respectively, with 12 bases between them. The CDR3 sequence is 14 residues long. Germline-derived CDR1 and CDR2 are SGHTA and FQGNSA.

DNA for the CDR3: TGCGCCAGCAGCCAGAGATCCGGGGGCATCGGGGAGCTGTTTTTT. This codes for CASSQRSGGIGELFF. The chain joins TRBV4-1 to TRBJ2-2; either TRBD1 or TRBD2 may supply D (6 bases each). Germline loops: CDR1 MGHRA, CDR2 YSYEKL. With 3 bases removed from V and 7 bases from J, the gap between germline ends came to 15 bases. This CDR3 is built from 15 residues.

The chain combines TRBV6-6 with TRBJ1-2, with a weak D call TRBD1 (5 bases). Germline lookup yields CDR1 MNHNY and CDR2 SVGAGI (reference sequence). The CDR3 consists of 14 residues. Between the trimmed V and J ends, which lost 11 bases and 4 bases, there was a span of 20 bases. CDR3 loop: CAGWGWPTIYGYTF. In DNA form, the CDR3 reads TGTGCCGGTTGGGGCTGGCCGACCATCTATGGCTACACCTTC.

The J gene is TRBJ2-2, the V gene TRBV7-9; TRBD1 is a possible D gene (6 bases). The V end was cut by 5 bases, the J end by 1 base, with 8 bases between. CDR1 SEHNR and CDR2 FQNEAQ come from the germline V gene (reference sequence). This CDR3 region has 14 residues. CDR3: CASSQGQNTGELFF. The CDR3 DNA reads as TGTGCCAGCAGCCAGGGACAGAACACCGGGGAGCTGTTTTTT.

The chain joins TRBV6-5 to TRBJ1-5, with 7 bases fitting TRBD1. The CDR3 sequence is 14 residues long. Losses at the gene ends were 4 bases for V and 1 base for J; bases not matched to a gene: 1. The germline V gene encodes CDR1 MNHEY and CDR2 SVGAGI. Here the CDR3 reads CASSSDRSNQPQHF. CDR3 bases: TGTGCCAGCAGTTCGGACAGGAGCAATCAGCCCCAGCATTTT.

The gene calls are TRBV6-5 and TRBJ2-5; D is ambiguous. Trimming took 6 bases from V and 4 from J, leaving 15 bases between them. The length of the CDR3 is 14 residues. CDR1 and CDR2 from the germline V gene are MNHEY and SVGAGI. CDR3 in DNA: TGTGCCAGCAGACTCAGGCCGTCGGGAGAGACCCAGTACTTC. Translating gives CASRLRPSGETQYF.

The chain couples TRBV20-1 to TRBJ2-2; D unclear. The germline V and J ends were trimmed by 0 bases and 10 bases, with 12 bases remaining between them. The CDR3 spans 13 residues. CDR1 is DFQATT, CDR2 SNEGSKA, per germline (reference sequence). The CDR3 region has the DNA TGCAGTGCTAGAGATTCCCCTAACAAGGAGCTGTTTTTT. It is translated as CSARDSPNKELFF.

The V call is TRBV5-1, the J call TRBJ2-5, with 7 bases that match TRBD1. From germline, CDR1 is SGHRS and CDR2 YFSETQ. Trimming cost V 6 bases and J 7 bases; bases outside gene matches: 15. The CDR3 consists of 15 residues. CDR3 nucleotides: TGCGCCAGCACCCAGACGGACGGGACAGTGGGGACCCAGTACTTC. It specifies CASTQTDGTVGTQYF.

Only a few counts were recorded for this clonotype. CDR3: CASSQLQGGEQFF. DNA for the CDR3: TGCGCCAGCAGTCAGCTTCAGGGGGGTGAGCAGTTCTTC. The rearrangement joins TRBV23-1 to TRBJ2-1; D is perhaps TRBD1 (7 bases). Being an ORF, TRBV23-1 has a function that is uncertain. V gave up 3 bases and J gave up 9 bases, with 12 bases separating them. The CDR3 is 13 amino acids.

The chain couples TRBV6-5 to TRBJ1-2, with 7 bases that match TRBD1. J lost 1 base, V lost 2 bases, and 4 bases had no gene match. The V gene's germline CDR1 is MNHEY and CDR2 SVGAGI. The CDR3 runs 15 residues. The CDR3 loop reads CASSYGTVVNYGYTF. The CDR3 DNA is TGTGCCAGCAGTTACGGGACAGTAGTTAACTATGGCTACACCTTC.